This passage covers 25 T cell receptor beta chains from one sample sequenced in a study of blood T cell repertoires in COVID-19. Clones were read by immunoSEQ multiplex PCR, and TCRdb kept only the in-frame ones, dropping some. The data contain approximately 350,000 clones, 80% to 90% of them singletons. Sequences were obtained from peripheral blood. The source is a man in his forties with acute or convalescent COVID-19.

The genes are TRBV7-9 and TRBJ1-1; D may be TRBD1 (5 bases). Germline CDR1 reads SEHNR; CDR2 reads FQNEAQ (reference sequence). This CDR3 comprises 14 residues. The V end lost 5 bases, the J end lost 6 bases, and 16 bases lay between the germline ends. The CDR3 DNA follows: TGTGCCAGCAGCGAACCTGCCAGGGTTGCTGAAGCTTTCTTT. This encodes CASSEPARVAEAFF.

V and J are TRBV2 and TRBJ1-6; 8 positions match TRBD1. The CDR3 has 13 amino acids. The germline gives CDR1 SNHLY, CDR2 FYNNEI. Losses at the gene ends were 5 bases for V and 11 bases for J; bases not matched to a gene: 5. In nucleotides, the CDR3 is TGTGCCAGCAGTCAGGACAGGGCCACACCCCTCCACTTT. Its translation is CASSQDRATPLHF.

The chain recombines TRBV27 with TRBJ2-7; 10 positions match TRBD2. V was clipped by 6 bases and J by 6 bases; unmatched bases: 5. The CDR3 is 13 residues long. From germline, CDR1 is MNHEY and CDR2 SMNVEV (reference sequence). The CDR3 here is CASRLAGVSEQYF. The DNA of the CDR3 is TGTGCCAGCAGGCTAGCGGGAGTTAGCGAGCAGTACTTC.

This clone was detected once. J is TRBJ2-5 and V is TRBV19; D is possibly TRBD1 (5 bases). Trimming pared 1 base from V and 1 base from J, leaving 10 bases between. Germline V lookup: CDR1 LNHDA, CDR2 SQIVND (reference sequence). This CDR3 is 15 amino acids long. The CDR3, as DNA: TGTGCCAGTAGTATAGGCCAGGGAACCCAAGAGACCCAGTACTTC. Amino acid sequence: CASSIGQGTQETQYF.

The chain couples TRBV30 to TRBJ1-2, with a possible D match to TRBD1 (6 bases). V was shortened by 1 base and J by 6 bases, with 21 bases between the two germline ends. Germline-derived CDR1 and CDR2 are GTSNPN and SVGIG (reference sequence). The CDR3 is 16 amino acids. The CDR3 nucleotides are TGTGCCTGGAGTGCCGGACACCGGGGGGCGGCGGATGGCTACACCTTC. Protein product: CAWSAGHRGAADGYTF.

This clone was recorded only once. The V and J genes are TRBV29-1 and TRBJ2-5; possible D gene TRBD2, 5 bases. The CDR3 is made up of 12 amino acids. The ends were cut back, 4 bases at V and 5 bases at J, with 11 bases in the middle. CDR1 is SQVTM, CDR2 ANQGSEA, per germline. For the CDR3, the DNA is TGCAGCGTTGCACGGGAATCGGAGACCCAGTACTTC. Translating it yields CSVARESETQYF.

This chain uses TRBV6-2 or TRBV6-3 with TRBJ1-6; a weak D match, TRBD1 (5 bases). V was trimmed by 4 bases and J by 6 bases, leaving 13 bases between them. The germline V gene encodes CDR1 MNHEY and CDR2 SVGEGT. This CDR3 spans 15 amino acids. CDR3 in DNA: TGTGCCAGCAGTTCAAACGGGGGAGTTAATTCACCCCTCCACTTT. This encodes CASSSNGGVNSPLHF.

This rearrangement joins TRBV2 to TRBJ1-1; 10 nucleotides agree with TRBD1. Germline lookup yields CDR1 SNHLY and CDR2 FYNNEI. The CDR3 is 15 amino acids. V was pared by 6 bases and J by 6 bases, with 10 bases of the junction left unmatched. CDR3 DNA sequence: TGTGCCAGCAGCTGGGGACAGGGGCAGGTCTCTGAAGCTTTCTTT. Protein product: CASSWGQGQVSEAFF.

This chain connects TRBV9 to TRBJ1-5, with 7 bases matching TRBD1. The V segment lost 0 bases and the J segment 6 bases; nucleotides outside the gene matches: 9. The CDR3 is 16 residues long. CDR1 and CDR2 from the germline V gene are SGDLS and YYNGEE. The CDR3 DNA reads TGTGCCAGCAGCGTAGCCTCGGGGGACAGAGCTCAGCCCCAGCATTTT. The encoded protein is CASSVASGDRAQPQHF. Based on the CDR3 plus reference TRBV9 and TRBJ1-5, the full variable domain is DSGVTQTPKHLITATGQRVTLRCSPRSGDLSVYWYQQSLDQGLQFLIQYYNGEERAKGNILERFSAQQFPDLHSELNLSSLELGDSALYFCASSVASGDRAQPQHFGDGTRLSIL.

To note about this clone: The junction departs from the called germline gene at one end, perhaps through a read error. The V gene is TRBV2, the J gene TRBJ2-1; 9 bases are a match to TRBD2. CDR3 size: 15 residues. Germline-derived CDR1 and CDR2 are SNHLY and FYNNEI. CDR3 sequence (DNA): TGTGCCAGCATGGCTCTTGGGGGGACTAGCCTACCCCTGGTCTTC. Its translation: CASMALGGTSLPLVF.

The V gene is TRBV28, the J gene TRBJ2-1, with a possible D match to TRBD1 (6 bases). The V gene lost 7 bases and the J gene lost 2 bases, with 18 bases spanning the gap. This CDR3 contains 16 residues. Germline CDR1 is MDHEN and CDR2 is SYDVKM. In DNA form, the CDR3 reads TGTGCCAGCACTGGATTGGGACAAGTCACCTACAATGAGCAGTTCTTC. Translation: CASTGLGQVTYNEQFF.

The chain combines TRBV27 with TRBJ2-2; tentatively, D is TRBD2 (5 bases). Trimming pared 6 bases from V and 8 bases from J, leaving 25 bases between. Germline CDR1 and CDR2: MNHEY and SMNVEV (reference sequence). CDR3 size: 17 residues. This CDR3 reads CASSYPPRIGEQGELFF. CDR3 nucleotides: TGTGCCAGCAGCTATCCCCCTAGGATCGGGGAGCAAGGGGAGCTGTTTTTT.

This clone appeared once. The chain has TRBV3-1 (or the pseudogene TRBV3-2) and TRBJ2-7; TRBD1 matches 7 bases. V dropped 6 bases and J dropped 4; count of bases not matched to a gene: 6. This CDR3 contains 13 residues. The germline V gene encodes CDR1 LGHDT and CDR2 YNNKEL (reference sequence). The CDR3 region has the DNA TGTGCCAGCAGAGGGGGCGAGGGTTACGAGCAGTACTTC. Its protein is CASRGGEGYEQYF.

V and J are TRBV3-1 (or the pseudogene TRBV3-2) and TRBJ1-3, with D perhaps TRBD1 (5 bases). CDR3 length: 13 amino acids. Trimming stripped 8 bases from V and 2 bases from J, with 10 bases between. Germline-derived CDR1 and CDR2 are LGHDT and YNNKEL (reference sequence). The CDR3 DNA is TGTGCCAGCGGAGGGGACGCTGGAAACACCATATATTTT. This codes for CASGGDAGNTIYF.

The rearrangement links TRBV27 to TRBJ2-7, with a tentative D call TRBD2 (7 bases). CDR3 length: 15 residues. Germline CDR1 reads MNHEY; CDR2 reads SMNVEV (reference sequence). The V gene lost 6 bases and the J gene lost 3 bases, with 18 bases spanning the gap. The CDR3 protein is CASRKTRGGSYEQYF. CDR3 in DNA: TGTGCCAGCAGGAAGACCAGGGGAGGGAGCTACGAGCAGTACTTC.

This chain uses TRBV12-3 or TRBV12-4 with TRBJ1-1; D is perhaps TRBD1 (6 bases). Trimming pared 7 bases from V and 4 bases from J, leaving 13 bases between. The CDR3 length is 13 residues. CDR3 nucleotide sequence: TGTGCCAGCACCCAGGACAGAAGCACTGAAGCTTTCTTT. It encodes CASTQDRSTEAFF.

The rearrangement joins TRBV28 to TRBJ1-6, with a weak D call TRBD1 (6 bases). The CDR3 contains 17 residues. V shed 2 bases and J shed 5 bases, with 16 bases lying between them. Germline V CDR1 and CDR2: MDHEN, SYDVKM. CDR3 nucleotide sequence: TGTGCCAGCAGTTTAAAAAGGGGGGGGGCCAATAATTCACCCCTCCACTTT. It yields the protein CASSLKRGGANNSPLHF.

The V call is TRBV3-1 (or the pseudogene TRBV3-2), the J call TRBJ2-7; 9 nucleotides align to TRBD1. CDR1 is LGHDT, CDR2 YNNKEL, per germline (reference sequence). The length of the CDR3 is 11 residues. V shed 8 bases, J shed 9 bases, and the junction held 5 bases outside the gene matches. This CDR3 is CASGGTGTQYF. The CDR3 region has the DNA TGTGCCAGCGGAGGGACAGGGACGCAGTACTTC.

The chain carries TRBV4-3 and TRBJ1-2; 7 bases line up with TRBD1. The ends lost 1 base at V and 3 bases at J; junction bases unmatched: 5. This CDR3 contains 15 residues. Germline CDR1 is LGHNA and CDR2 is YSLEER. CDR3 sequence (DNA): TGCGCCAGCAGCCAAGGAGAAGGGGGCTACTATGGCTACACCTTC. Its translation: CASSQGEGGYYGYTF.

The chain has TRBV5-6 and TRBJ1-1, with no clear D. The CDR3 covers 14 residues. V lost 5 bases and J lost 1, with 12 bases in between. Germline CDR1 is SGHDT and CDR2 is YYEEEE. This chain's CDR3 is CASRGRSQNTEAFF. The CDR3, as DNA: TGTGCCAGCAGGGGCCGGTCTCAGAACACTGAAGCTTTCTTT. The whole variable domain, remainder taken from reference TRBV5-6 and TRBJ1-1, is DAGVTQSPTHLIKTRGQQVTLRCSPKSGHDTVSWYQQALGQGPQFIFQYYEEEERQRGNFPDRFSGHQFPNYSSELNVNALLLGDSALYLCASRGRSQNTEAFFGQGTRLTVV.

The gene calls are TRBV28 and TRBJ2-7, with 7 nucleotides matching TRBD2. The CDR3 runs 15 residues. V was pared by 5 bases and J by 7 bases, with 14 bases of the junction left unmatched. Germline values: CDR1 MDHEN, CDR2 SYDVKM. CDR3: CASSPRARGIKEQYF. The DNA for the CDR3 is TGTGCCAGCAGTCCACGCGCGCGGGGGATTAAGGAGCAGTACTTC.

The gene calls are TRBV11-2 and TRBJ1-2; possibly TRBD1 for D (6 bases). V gave up 4 bases and J gave up 0 bases, with 18 bases separating them. This CDR3 is 17 amino acids long. Per the germline V gene, CDR1 is SGHAT and CDR2 is FQNNGV. CDR3 in amino acids: CASSSTGGRRANYGYTF. CDR3 nucleotide sequence: TGTGCCAGCAGCTCAACCGGGGGGCGTAGGGCTAACTATGGCTACACCTTC.

This chain uses TRBV10-3 with TRBJ2-7, with D perhaps matching TRBD1 (6 bases). CDR1 is ENHRY, CDR2 SYGVKD, per germline. Trimming removed 8 bases at V and 6 bases at J, with 20 bases between. The CDR3 is 14 residues long. The chain's CDR3 is CAISRQEYLVEQYF. The CDR3 DNA is TGTGCCATCTCCCGACAGGAGTATTTGGTCGAGCAGTACTTC.

This clone appeared once. This chain links TRBV29-1 with TRBJ2-1; maybe TRBD1 (8 bases). The germline V gene encodes CDR1 SQVTM and CDR2 ANQGSEA. V was trimmed by 7 bases and J by 0 bases, leaving 16 bases between them. This CDR3 region has 15 residues. The CDR3 DNA sequence: TGCAGCGCGAAAACAGGGGGGGACTCCTACAATGAGCAGTTCTTC. Translated: CSAKTGGDSYNEQFF.

This clone occurred once. This chain links TRBV30 with TRBJ1-6; D may be TRBD1 (5 bases). Germline V gene lookup returns CDR1 GTSNPN and CDR2 SVGIG (reference sequence). The germline V and J ends were trimmed by 3 bases and 1 base, with 10 bases remaining between them. The CDR3 is 15 residues long. The CDR3 here is CAWSPGLSYNSPLHF. The CDR3 DNA is TGTGCCTGGAGCCCAGGGTTATCCTATAATTCACCCCTCCACTTT.